The 10 T cell receptor beta chains below were found in one sample sequenced in a study of blood T cell repertoires in COVID-19 (TCRdb year 2020). Libraries were made using the immunoSEQ multiplex PCR assay. TCRdb limited this immuneACCESS table to in-frame rearrangements with V and J called. A share of clones is missing; checked studies link under half to unresolved V genes, and the rest is unexplained. For this sample the table gives 26,000 or so clones, of which 66% were detected only once. The biggest ten clones account for 7.3% of the sample. Sequencing input: peripheral blood. These receptors were taken from a man aged 55 to 69 with active or convalescent COVID-19.

The chain employs TRBV7-6 and TRBJ1-3, with a tentative D call TRBD1 (6 bases). Germline V gives CDR1 SGHVS, CDR2 FNYEAQ. The CDR3 contains 15 residues. V lost 2 bases, J lost 4 bases, and 12 bases lay in between. This CDR3 is CASSLTQGYGNTIYF. CDR3 sequence (DNA): TGTGCCAGCAGCTTAACCCAGGGGTACGGAAACACCATATATTTT.

The gene calls are TRBV9 and TRBJ2-5, with 11 bases aligning to TRBD2. Germline CDR1 is SGDLS and CDR2 is YYNGEE. The CDR3 consists of 17 residues. The V gene end was trimmed by 0 bases and the J gene end by 3 bases; junction bases not matched to a gene: 7. CDR3 DNA sequence: TGTGCCAGCAGCGTAGCTACGAGTAGCGGGGGGGAAGAGACCCAGTACTTC. Residues: CASSVATSSGGEETQYF.

This rearrangement joins TRBV15 to TRBJ1-5; 8 nucleotides align to TRBD1. Unmatched junction bases numbered 6, after V lost 0 bases and J lost 2 bases. CDR1 is LNHNV and CDR2 is YYDKDF in the germline V gene (reference sequence). This CDR3 is built from 17 residues. CDR3: CATSREGAGGGNQPQHF. The CDR3 DNA reads as TGTGCCACCAGCAGAGAGGGGGCAGGGGGCGGCAATCAGCCCCAGCATTTT.

The CDR3 sequence is CASSAHTASGGLVDTQYF. The CDR3 coding sequence is TGTGCCAGCAGCGCCCACACTGCTAGCGGGGGTTTGGTAGATACGCAGTATTTT. The chain uses TRBV9 and TRBJ2-3; the match to TRBD2 covers 10 bases. This CDR3 spans 18 amino acids. CDR1 is SGDLS and CDR2 is YYNGEE in the germline V gene. J lost 5 bases, V lost 3 bases, and 15 bases had no gene match.

This chain connects TRBV5-1 to TRBJ2-5; 11 nucleotides match TRBD1. The germline V gene has CDR1 SGHRS and CDR2 YFSETQ. The CDR3 is made up of 17 amino acids. The V gene end was trimmed by 1 base and the J gene end by 5 bases; junction bases not matched to a gene: 10. CDR3 sequence: CASSLRPGTGGMETQYF. As DNA, the CDR3 is TGCGCCAGCAGCTTGCGTCCCGGGACAGGGGGAATGGAGACCCAGTACTTC.

The chain uses TRBV27 and TRBJ1-2, with D perhaps matching TRBD1 (6 bases). CDR3 length: 14 residues. Germline CDR1 MNHEY, CDR2 SMNVEV (reference sequence). The V and J ends lost 7 bases and 5 bases respectively, with 17 bases between them. The DNA for the CDR3 is TGTGCCAGCAAGACAACAGGGCAGGAGTATGGCTACACCTTC. Encoded protein: CASKTTGQEYGYTF.

The chain recombines TRBV7-3 with TRBJ2-5, with TRBD2 identical over 15 bases. After removal of 5 bases from V and 2 bases from J, the junction contained 12 bases not matched to a gene. The CDR3 loop spans 19 amino acids. Per the germline V gene, CDR1 is SGHTA and CDR2 is FQGTGA. CDR3 in amino acids: CASSAFGTSGRPTQETQYF. Written as DNA, the CDR3 is TGTGCCAGCAGCGCCTTCGGGACTAGCGGGAGGCCCACTCAAGAGACCCAGTACTTC.

The rearrangement joins TRBV9 to TRBJ2-2, with D uncertain. The CDR3 extends over 14 amino acids. Trimming removed 2 bases at V and 1 base at J, with 6 bases between. In germline, CDR1 is SGDLS, CDR2 YYNGEE. The CDR3 DNA sequence: TGTGCCAGCAGCGTGTCGGGGAACACCGGGGAGCTGTTTTTT. Amino acids: CASSVSGNTGELFF.

The chain recombines TRBV21-1 with TRBJ2-5; no check of the table's D call, TRBD2, against the DNA was made. TRBV21-1 is a documented pseudogene. There are 15 residues in the CDR3. The CDR3 DNA reads TGTGCCAGCAGCACCCGGGGGGGGGCGGGAGAGACCCAGTACTTC. This translates into CASSTRGGAGETQYF.

This chain joins TRBV27 and TRBJ2-3; TRBD1 matches 7 bases. Germline-derived CDR1 and CDR2 are MNHEY and SMNVEV (reference sequence). Trimming cost V 0 bases and J 6 bases; bases outside gene matches: 6. There are 15 residues in the CDR3. The CDR3 is CASSLSGQRFDTQYF. CDR3 in DNA: TGTGCCAGCAGTTTATCGGGACAGCGTTTCGATACGCAGTATTTT.